This entry lists 27 T cell receptor beta chains sequenced from one sample in a study of cytomegalovirus exposure and HLA in healthy donors. The PCR used 60 Vbeta and 13 Jbeta primers. Profiled with immunoSEQ multiplex PCR; TCRdb holds only in-frame clones, not every one. The sample has roughly 150,000 clones, about three quarters seen once; the top ten hold 4.5% to 5%. The source material was PBMCs. These receptors originate from a man aged 18 to 29 in good health and CMV-seropositive.

This chain links TRBV21-1 with TRBJ1-1; TRBD1, the table's D call, was not compared with the DNA. TRBV21-1 has pseudogene status. The CDR3 totals 15 residues. DNA for the CDR3: TGTGCCAGCACCAACCAGAGGGGGATGAACACTGAAGCTTTCTTT. It specifies CASTNQRGMNTEAFF.

The chain carries TRBV6-1 and TRBJ2-7, with D possibly matching TRBD1 (5 bases). Germline CDR1 is MNHNS and CDR2 is SASEGT. The ends were cut back, 4 bases at V and 2 bases at J, with 9 bases in the middle. The CDR3 covers 13 residues. The CDR3 bases are TGTGCCAGCAGTGCTACAGGTACCTACGAGCAGTACGTC. It is translated as CASSATGTYEQYV.

Concerning this clone: An end of the junction does not agree with germline; a read error may underlie this. The chain joins TRBV10-3 to TRBJ1-1; no definite D call. Germline assignment: CDR1 ENHRY and CDR2 SYGVKD. The CDR3 consists of 11 residues. In nucleotides, the CDR3 is TGTGCCATCGGTGAGGGTTGGCAAGCTTTCTTT. It codes for CAIGEGWQAFF.

The chain uses TRBV6-1 and TRBJ2-5; D may be TRBD1 (6 bases). V was trimmed by 0 bases and J by 12 bases, leaving 11 bases between them. The CDR3 is 12 amino acids. Germline V gene sequence: CDR1 MNHNS, CDR2 SASEGT. CDR3 nucleotide sequence: TGTGCCAGCAGTGAAGCGGGGACACATAAGTACTTC. This encodes CASSEAGTHKYF.

CDR3 residues: CASSLSGTGVQPQHF. The CDR3, as DNA: TGTGCCAGCAGTTTATCCGGGACAGGGGTTCAGCCCCAGCATTTT. V is TRBV28 and J is TRBJ1-5, with 10 positions matching TRBD1. This CDR3 spans 15 amino acids. Germline trimming cut 1 base from V and 6 bases from J; bases unmatched to any gene: 3. CDR1 is MDHEN, CDR2 SYDVKM, per germline.

The chain uses TRBV6-5 and TRBJ2-2; D is uncertain. This CDR3 spans 13 amino acids. The germline gives CDR1 MNHEY, CDR2 SVGAGI. V lost 6 bases, J lost 1 base, and 6 bases lay in between. The CDR3: CASRTGNTGELFF. CDR3 bases: TGTGCCAGCAGAACGGGGAACACCGGGGAGCTGTTTTTT.

The genes are TRBV25-1 and TRBJ2-3; TRBD2 matches at 8 bases. V lost 4 bases to trimming and J lost 3 bases; unmatched junction nucleotides: 3. The CDR3 loop spans 14 amino acids. Germline V lookup: CDR1 MGHDK, CDR2 SYGVNS. CDR3 bases: TGTGCCAGCAGTGTGGGACTAGGGACAGATACGCAGTATTTT. It yields the protein CASSVGLGTDTQYF.

This clone was recorded a few times. The chain joins TRBV2 to TRBJ2-7; TRBD1 matches 8 bases. This CDR3 spans 13 amino acids. In germline, CDR1 is SNHLY, CDR2 FYNNEI. J gave up 6 bases and V 6 bases, and 7 bases lay outside the gene matches. The CDR3 is CASSADRGVEQYV. For the CDR3, the DNA is TGTGCCAGCAGCGCTGACAGGGGCGTCGAGCAGTACGTC.

The chain couples TRBV6-5 to TRBJ1-2; 9 bases align to TRBD1. This CDR3 comprises 16 residues. Germline CDR1 is MNHEY and CDR2 is SVGAGI. V was clipped by 2 bases and J by 5 bases; unmatched bases: 9. The CDR3 DNA reads as TGTGCCAGCAGTTACGCAACAGGGGGCGCCGGTTATGGCTACACCTTC. Amino acid sequence: CASSYATGGAGYGYTF.

This clone came up once. The genes are TRBV11-3 and TRBJ2-3; D may be TRBD2 (6 bases). Deletions cut 5 bases from V and 2 bases from J, with 14 bases between. The length of the CDR3 is 15 residues. Germline lookup yields CDR1 SGHNT and CDR2 YENEEA. In DNA form, the CDR3 reads TGTGCCAGCAGCCTTAATCGGGGGACCACAGATACGCAGTATTTT. Its protein is CASSLNRGTTDTQYF.

In this sample, this clone turned up a few times. The chain has TRBV5-1 and TRBJ2-7; 11 positions agree with TRBD2. Trimming at V came to 4 bases and at J to 1 base, leaving 10 bases not matched to a gene. From germline, CDR1 is SGHRS and CDR2 YFSETQ. CDR3 length: 17 amino acids. The CDR3 sequence is CASSPYPGTSGSYEQYV. The CDR3 DNA sequence: TGCGCCAGCAGCCCTTACCCCGGGACTAGCGGTTCCTACGAGCAGTACGTC.

This clone was recorded once. The chain carries TRBV28 and TRBJ1-5; D is uncertain. Germline values: CDR1 MDHEN, CDR2 SYDVKM. The V and J ends lost 6 bases and 2 bases respectively, with 14 bases between them. The CDR3 has 15 amino acids. The CDR3 nucleotides are TGTGCCAGCAGCAGTCCCGGGGAGGGCAATCAGCCCCAGCATTTT. Translation: CASSSPGEGNQPQHF.

CDR3 DNA: TGTGCCAGCAGTGAAGGAAGGGGTTCTTATGGCTACACCTTC. Its protein is CASSEGRGSYGYTF. This chain links TRBV6-1 with TRBJ1-2; perhaps TRBD1 as D (5 bases). V shed 1 base and J shed 5 bases, with 11 bases lying between them. Per the germline V gene, CDR1 is MNHNS and CDR2 is SASEGT. This CDR3 spans 14 amino acids.

This clone turned up a few times. V and J are TRBV6-1 and TRBJ2-7; 9 bases are shared with TRBD1. CDR3 length: 11 residues. Germline lookup yields CDR1 MNHNS and CDR2 SASEGT. Germline trimming cut 6 bases from V and 6 bases from J; bases unmatched to any gene: 0. The CDR3: CASRDRGEQYV. CDR3 nucleotides: TGTGCCAGCAGGGACAGGGGCGAGCAGTACGTC.

This sequence joins TRBV7-2 and TRBJ2-3, with 10 bases matching TRBD2. Germline-derived CDR1 and CDR2 are SGHTA and FQGNSA. This CDR3 is built from 15 residues. J was trimmed by 5 bases and V by 2 bases; bases with no gene match: 4. CDR3 nucleotide sequence: TGTGCCAGCAGCTTAACTAGCGGGGAGTTAGATACGCAGTATTTT. Protein sequence: CASSLTSGELDTQYF. The entire variable domain, with the rest obtained from reference TRBV7-2 and TRBJ2-3, is as follows: GAGVSQSPSNKVTEKGKDVELRCDPISGHTALYWYRQSLGQGLEFLIYFQGNSAPDKSGLPSDRFSAERTGGSVSTLTIQRTQQEDSAVYLCASSLTSGELDTQYFGPGTRLTVL.

This clone was seen more than once but under ten times. This rearrangement joins TRBV5-1 to TRBJ2-3, with 8 bases that match TRBD1. Germline assignment: CDR1 SGHRS and CDR2 YFSETQ. The CDR3 runs to 15 residues. The junction had 11 bases not matched to a gene; V was cut back by 7 bases and J by 4 bases. DNA of the CDR3: TGCGCCAGCGCCGGCGGACAGGGAAACGCAGATACGCAGTATTTT. Translation: CASAGGQGNADTQYF.

Turning to this clone: One base separates it from a far larger clone, so it is likely a read error. The chain recombines TRBV30 with TRBJ1-1; the match to TRBD1 covers 7 bases. Germline V gene sequence: CDR1 GTSNPN, CDR2 SVGIG (reference sequence). The ends lost 3 bases at V and 4 bases at J; junction bases unmatched: 8. This CDR3 is built from 14 residues. The CDR3 sequence is CAWSPRGLITEAFF. CDR3 nucleotides: TGTGCCTGGAGCCCCAGGGGGTTGATCACTGAAGCTTTCTTT.

V usage is TRBV7-8 and J usage is TRBJ1-2; D is unresolved. Trimming took 5 bases from V and 4 from J, leaving 14 bases between them. Germline V lookup: CDR1 SGHVS, CDR2 FQNEAQ. CDR3 length equals 14 residues. Here the CDR3 reads CASSRLSEGYGYTF. For the CDR3, the DNA is TGTGCCAGCAGCCGCCTCAGCGAGGGCTATGGCTACACCTTC.

The DNA of the CDR3 is TGTGCCAGCAGCTTGGAAGTGGGCAGCTCCCTTGGGGGCTACACCTTC. It translates to CASSLEVGSSLGGYTF. The rearrangement joins TRBV5-4 to TRBJ1-2; D remains unclear. The CDR3 consists of 16 residues. Germline V CDR1 and CDR2: SGHNT, YYREEE (reference sequence). V gave up 0 bases and J gave up 8 bases, with 20 bases separating them.

J is TRBJ1-1 and V is TRBV6-1, with D possibly matching TRBD1 (6 bases). V dropped 2 bases and J dropped 4 bases, with 17 bases sitting between them. Germline loops: CDR1 MNHNS, CDR2 SASEGT. CDR3 length: 16 amino acids. CDR3 residues: CASSEPGHPRGTEAFF. For the CDR3, the DNA is TGTGCCAGCAGTGAACCGGGACACCCTCGAGGCACTGAAGCTTTCTTT.

The J gene is TRBJ2-7, the V gene TRBV5-1; 11 bases fit TRBD2. Per germline, CDR1 SGHRS and CDR2 YFSETQ. The CDR3 loop spans 15 amino acids. The ends lost 4 bases at V and 3 bases at J; junction bases unmatched: 6. As DNA, the CDR3 is TGCGCCAGCAGCGAAGCCGGGACTAGCGGCTACGAGCAGTACGTC. It yields the protein CASSEAGTSGYEQYV.

This chain joins TRBV15 and TRBJ2-2; tentative D call: TRBD2 (6 bases). This CDR3 contains 16 residues. The germline CDR1 and CDR2 sequences are LNHNV and YYDKDF (reference sequence). V dropped 1 base and J dropped 1 base, with 10 bases sitting between them. This CDR3 is CATSRGGTRNTGELFF. Here the CDR3 DNA reads TGTGCCACCAGCAGAGGGGGGACTCGGAACACCGGGGAGCTGTTTTTT.

The rearrangement uses TRBV19 and TRBJ1-1; D is unresolved. Trimming removed 3 bases from V and 1 base from J, with 9 bases in between. The germline CDR1 and CDR2 sequences are LNHDA and SQIVND (reference sequence). The CDR3 totals 14 residues. CDR3 nucleotides: TGTGCCAGTAGTATCGGGCGGGGGAACACTGAAGCTTTCTTT. This sequence encodes CASSIGRGNTEAFF.

The genes are TRBV10-3 and TRBJ2-6; 16 bases line up with TRBD2. V was clipped by 6 bases and J by 0 bases; unmatched bases: 8. This CDR3 is 20 amino acids long. Germline values: CDR1 ENHRY, CDR2 SYGVKD. CDR3 sequence (DNA): TGTGCCATCAGGGGACTAGCGGGAGGGTCGACGAGCTCTGGGGCCAACGTCCTGACTTTC. Protein product: CAIRGLAGGSTSSGANVLTF.

V gene TRBV7-3 combines with J gene TRBJ2-3, with TRBD1 matching 11 bases. V was clipped by 4 bases and J by 0 bases; unmatched bases: 3. Germline-derived CDR1 and CDR2 are SGHTA and FQGTGA. The CDR3 consists of 16 residues. Here the CDR3 DNA reads TGTGCCAGCAGCTCCGGGACAGGGGGGAGCACAGATACGCAGTATTTT. Its protein is CASSSGTGGSTDTQYF.

This clone was observed a handful of times. The chain recombines TRBV7-9 with TRBJ1-5, with D hard to call. The germline V gene encodes CDR1 SEHNR and CDR2 FQNEAQ (reference sequence). Trimming took off 5 bases at V and 0 bases at J, with 2 bases between the two ends. CDR3 length equals 12 residues. In DNA form, the CDR3 reads TGTGCCAGCAGCCTTAGCAATCAGCCCCAGCATTTT. Its translation: CASSLSNQPQHF.

This clone was detected a few times. This chain connects TRBV6-5 to TRBJ2-2, with TRBD1 as a possible D gene (6 bases). V dropped 11 bases and J dropped 1 base, with 17 bases sitting between them. The germline V gene encodes CDR1 MNHEY and CDR2 SVGAGI. The CDR3 totals 15 residues. The CDR3 is CAVNRDRENTGELFF. DNA of the CDR3: TGTGCCGTCAACAGGGACCGGGAGAACACCGGGGAGCTGTTTTTT.